The clone carrying this T cell receptor (beta chain) was observed many times. This sample is part of a study of T cells in Graves' hyperthyroidism and ophthalmopathy. What was amplified from RNA transcripts were TCR beta CDR3 regions. HTBI primers were employed in a first-round RT-PCR of the TCR CDR3. MiXCR was run by TCRdb on the multiplex PCR reads, yielding one entry per CDR3 protein. The sample holds 600,000 to 800,000 distinct CDR3 sequences, about 35% seen once. Sequenced material: blood. This TCR came from a woman in her thirties or forties with Graves' hyperthyroidism.

The CDR3, as DNA: TGCAGTGCTAGAGATGGGGGCAGCTACGAGCAGTACTTC. Protein sequence: CSARDGGSYEQYF. The rearrangement uses TRBV20-1 and TRBJ2-7, with D possibly being TRBD1 (6 bases). This CDR3 comprises 13 residues. With 0 bases removed from V and 3 bases from J, the gap between germline ends came to 9 bases. Germline assignment: CDR1 DFQATT and CDR2 SNEGSKA (reference sequence).